The 3 T cell receptor beta chains in this list originate from one sample, sequenced in a study of vaccination effects on CD4 cells after COVID-19 (dated by TCRdb to between 2021 and 2024). Antigen specificity for these receptors is unknown. The ViraFEST assay stimulated PBMC with viral peptide pools and then used TCR sequencing to identify antigen-specific CD4+ T cell clonotypes by expansion. After roughly 11 days of culture, CD4+ T cells were isolated with the EasySep CD4+ T cell isolation kit. Each participant received two doses of an mRNA SARS-CoV-2 vaccine, either BNT162b2 or mRNA-1273. Library construction relied on the immunoSEQ multiplex PCR assay. This is the immuneACCESS table as TCRdb keeps it, with only in-frame sequences that have V and J called. A part of the clones is gone; compared with another copy, unresolved V genes explain less than half, and the rest is unexplained. This sample gives about 30,000 clones in total; roughly 74% of them show up just once. The ten largest clones capture roughly 15% of the sample.

The sample was CD4+ T cells from PBMCs cultured with HCoV-OC43 spike peptides, taken after COVID-19 vaccination. Taken with the paper, the label for cell subset or site translates to: HCoV-OC43 spike overlapping peptide pool stimulation. The source is a human donor who received a COVID-19 vaccine.

The CDR3 nucleotides are TGCAGCGCTGATGGATGGGCTAACTATGGCTACACCTTC. Amino acids: CSADGWANYGYTF. This chain connects TRBV29-1 to TRBJ1-2; no reliable D call. V lost 7 bases and J lost 0, with 12 bases in between. This CDR3 comprises 13 residues. Germline V gives CDR1 SQVTM, CDR2 ANQGSEA.

The chain joins TRBV5-5 to TRBJ1-1; D unresolved. Trimming removed 4 bases at V and 2 bases at J, with 18 bases between. This CDR3 region has 16 residues. CDR1 is SGHKS and CDR2 is YYEKEE in the germline V gene (reference sequence). CDR3 in amino acids: CASSKPMGGENTEAFF. CDR3 in DNA: TGTGCCAGCAGCAAACCTATGGGTGGGGAAAACACTGAAGCTTTCTTT.

This clone has only a few counts. The CDR3 DNA reads TGTGCCAGCAGCGTAGTTGGCAGGGGCTCTGGCTACACCTTC. Translation gives CASSVVGRGSGYTF. V usage is TRBV9 and J usage is TRBJ1-2, with D possibly matching TRBD1 (6 bases). The V gene's germline CDR1 is SGDLS and CDR2 YYNGEE. The germline V and J ends were trimmed by 0 bases and 7 bases, with 13 bases remaining between them. The CDR3 is 14 amino acids. Full variable domain (rest looked up from reference TRBV9 and TRBJ1-2): DSGVTQTPKHLITATGQRVTLRCSPRSGDLSVYWYQQSLDQGLQFLIQYYNGEERAKGNILERFSAQQFPDLHSELNLSSLELGDSALYFCASSVVGRGSGYTFGSGTRLTVV.